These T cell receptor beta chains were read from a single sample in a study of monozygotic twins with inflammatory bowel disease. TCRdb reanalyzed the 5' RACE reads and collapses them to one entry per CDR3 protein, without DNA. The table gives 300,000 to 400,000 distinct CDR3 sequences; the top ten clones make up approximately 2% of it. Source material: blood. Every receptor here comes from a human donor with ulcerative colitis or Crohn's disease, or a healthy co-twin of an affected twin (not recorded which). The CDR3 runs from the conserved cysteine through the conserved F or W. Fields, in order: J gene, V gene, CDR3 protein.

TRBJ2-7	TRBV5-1	CASSQRTGVAEQYF
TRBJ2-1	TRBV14	CASSQDSYVGAGDSYNEQFF
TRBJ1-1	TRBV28	CASREQANTEAFF
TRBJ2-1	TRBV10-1	CASSENLNWDEQFF
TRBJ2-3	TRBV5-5	CASTLTGEGIDTQYF
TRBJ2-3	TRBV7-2	CASSGSGDTQYF
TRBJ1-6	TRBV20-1	CSAPEGGQGNSPLHF
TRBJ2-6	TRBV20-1	CSARGYNTNSGANVLTF
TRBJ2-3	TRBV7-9	CASSLTSGGLTDTQYF
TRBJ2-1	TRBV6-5	CASSYESGLSYNEQFF
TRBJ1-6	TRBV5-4	CASSLAPGNDHSPLHF
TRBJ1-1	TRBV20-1	CSAAGRRNTEAFF
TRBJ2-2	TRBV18	CASSPAGELFF
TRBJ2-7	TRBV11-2	CASSSDTTYEQYF
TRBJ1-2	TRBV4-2	CASSQGQGARGYTF
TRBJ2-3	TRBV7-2	CASSFKGSNTQYF
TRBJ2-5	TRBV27	CASSSWDSKETQYF
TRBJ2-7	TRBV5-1	CASSLHTPYEQYF
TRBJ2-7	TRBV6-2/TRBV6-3	CASPSKLADLHEQYF
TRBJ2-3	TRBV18	CASSPSLGADTQYF
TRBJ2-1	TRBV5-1	CASSLATSGNSEQFF
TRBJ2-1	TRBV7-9	CASSLVPRGEGGEQFF
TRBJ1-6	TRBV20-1	CSARDPRQGHLSRSPLHF
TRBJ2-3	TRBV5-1	CASSLRWELTDTQYF
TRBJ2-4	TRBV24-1	CATSASLAKNIQYF
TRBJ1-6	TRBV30	CAWRDRGNSPLHF
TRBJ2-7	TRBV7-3	CASKRGLESGEQYF
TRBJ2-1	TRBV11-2	CASSSPRHGDNEQFF
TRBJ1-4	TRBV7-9	CASSPPGTVGEKLFF
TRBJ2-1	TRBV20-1	CSARVGANEQFF
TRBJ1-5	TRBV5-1	CASSMTGLDQPQHF
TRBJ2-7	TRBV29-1	CSVAPGTSPYEQYF
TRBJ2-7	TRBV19	CATSRGEWGSYEQYF
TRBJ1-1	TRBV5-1	CASSLGVDTEALF
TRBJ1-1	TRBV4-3	CASSQSGRAEAFF
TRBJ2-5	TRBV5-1	CASSLDGTGETQYF
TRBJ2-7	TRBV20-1	CSARGVLLPALDEQYF
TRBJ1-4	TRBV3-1	CASSQVAGREKLFF
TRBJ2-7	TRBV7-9	CASSLWVGAPYEQYF
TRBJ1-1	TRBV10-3	CAISREAWGKGTEAFF
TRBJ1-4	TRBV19	CASSTQGMANEKLFF
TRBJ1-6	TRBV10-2	CASKESRLGDSPLHF
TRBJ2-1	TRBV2	CASSEVRYNEQFF
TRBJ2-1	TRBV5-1	CASTSAGTSLLHEQFF
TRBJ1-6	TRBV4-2	CASSQVLQGPLHF
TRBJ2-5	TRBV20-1	CSATGLAGQETQYF
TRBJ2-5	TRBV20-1	CSARAGYQETQYF
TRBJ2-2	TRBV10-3	CAIRGGGANTGELFF
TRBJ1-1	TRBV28	CASSLSAGMGTEAFF
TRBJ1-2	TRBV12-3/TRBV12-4	CASKAGTFGGENNYGYTF
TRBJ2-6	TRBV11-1	CASSLGVGTGASGANVLTF
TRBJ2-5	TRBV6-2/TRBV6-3	CASSPTGRMGTETQYF
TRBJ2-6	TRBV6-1	CASREAFSGANVLTF
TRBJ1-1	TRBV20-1	CSARYRGDAEAFF
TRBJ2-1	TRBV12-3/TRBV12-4	CASSYDRTSGEEQFF
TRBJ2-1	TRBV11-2	CASSFLGFMGDEQFF
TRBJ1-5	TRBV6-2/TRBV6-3	CASSFQWTGANQPQHF